One sample yielded the 31 T cell receptor beta chains listed below, sequenced in a study of blood T cells in healthy people across ages. With a J-beta primer mix and a sample-barcoded 5' primer, a second PCR ran about 7 to 11 cycles. MiXCR was run by TCRdb on the 5' RACE reads, yielding one entry per CDR3 protein. The profile covers 1 million or so distinct CDR3 sequences, with 45% appearing a single time and over 15% taken by the ten largest. Sequenced material: blood. The receptors were gathered from a woman aged 60-75 years in good health.

CDR3 sequence: CASRRRSEQYF. CDR3 nucleotide sequence: TGTGCCAGCAGGCGCAGGAGCGAGCAGTACTTC. The V call is TRBV28, the J call TRBJ2-4; D gene uncertain. The tail of the sequence fits TRBJ2-7 better, so the J call may be wrong. CDR1 is MDHEN and CDR2 is SYDVKM in the germline V gene. The CDR3 extends over 11 amino acids.

The chain couples TRBV20-1 to TRBJ2-5; 7 bases map to TRBD1. With V trimmed by 2 bases and J by 13 bases, 10 bases remained unmatched. Germline CDR1 is DFQATT and CDR2 is SNEGSKA (reference sequence). The CDR3 is 12 residues long. CDR3 DNA: TGCAGTGCTAGAAGAACAGGGGATGAGGGGTACTTC. It codes for CSARRTGDEGYF.

This chain uses TRBV20-1 with TRBJ2-7; 10 bases are shared with TRBD1. Trimming at V came to 0 bases and at J to 5 bases, leaving 7 bases not matched to a gene. CDR1 DFQATT and CDR2 SNEGSKA come from the germline V gene (reference sequence). This CDR3 has 15 residues. The chain's CDR3 is CSARDPDRGRHEQYF. DNA of the CDR3: TGCAGTGCTAGAGATCCTGACAGGGGGCGCCACGAGCAGTACTTC.

The V gene is TRBV6-5, the J gene TRBJ2-3; perhaps TRBD2 as D (6 bases). The CDR3 loop spans 15 amino acids. Trimming pared 4 bases from V and 1 base from J, leaving 12 bases between. The germline CDR1 and CDR2 sequences are MNHEY and SVGAGI. CDR3 sequence reads: CASSFGRGRTDTQYF. For the CDR3, the DNA is TGTGCCAGCAGTTTCGGGCGGGGACGCACAGATACGCAGTATTTT.

This rearrangement joins TRBV20-1 to TRBJ2-1; tentative D call: TRBD2 (5 bases). V dropped 4 bases and J dropped 7 bases, with 5 bases sitting between them. The CDR3 covers 10 residues. The germline gives CDR1 DFQATT, CDR2 SNEGSKA (reference sequence). The CDR3 reads CSATGNEQFF. The CDR3 DNA reads TGCAGTGCTACGGGGAATGAGCAGTTCTTC.

The CDR3 DNA is TGTGCCAGCAGCCAAGCACGAGGCGAGCAGTACTTC. It encodes CASSQARGEQYF. The chain recombines TRBV3-1 with TRBJ2-7; no clear D gene. This CDR3 has 12 amino acids. CDR1 LGHDT and CDR2 YNNKEL come from the germline V gene (reference sequence). With 1 base removed from V and 6 bases from J, the gap between germline ends came to 7 bases.

This chain's CDR3 is CASSYLSRKAEEQFF. CDR3 nucleotides: TGTGCCAGCAGTTACTTGTCTAGAAAAGCGGAAGAGCAGTTCTTC. The genes are TRBV6-5 and TRBJ2-1, with a possible D match to TRBD2 (5 bases). V gave up 1 base and J gave up 10 bases, with 17 bases separating them. The V gene's germline CDR1 is MNHEY and CDR2 SVGAGI. CDR3 length: 15 residues.

The genes are TRBV19 and TRBJ1-2; 7 bases match TRBD1. With 7 bases clipped from V and 6 bases from J, the junction kept 8 bases outside the gene matches. Germline CDR1 is LNHDA and CDR2 is SQIVND (reference sequence). The CDR3 has 13 residues. CDR3: CASTTRGGDGYTF. CDR3 bases: TGTGCCAGTACCACGCGAGGGGGCGATGGCTACACCTTC.

This clonotype has just a few counts. The J gene is TRBJ2-5, the V gene TRBV29-1; D may correspond to TRBD1 or TRBD2 (7 bases each). Germline-derived CDR1 and CDR2 are SQVTM and ANQGSEA. The V gene lost 7 bases and the J gene lost 11 bases, with 23 bases spanning the gap. This CDR3 comprises 13 residues. The CDR3 DNA reads as TGCAGCGCCCAGGGGGTAGCAGGGGGGGAGCAGTACTTC. The encoded protein is CSAQGVAGGEQYF. Drawing the rest from reference TRBV29-1 and TRBJ2-5, the complete variable domain is SAVISQKPSRDICQRGTSLTIQCQVDSQVTMMFWYRQQPGQSLTLIATANQGSEATYESGFVIDKFPISRPNLTFSTLTVSNMSPEDSSIYLCSAQGVAGGEQYFGPGTRLLVL.

V is TRBV21-1 and J is TRBJ2-5. TRBV21-1 is a known pseudogene. This CDR3 contains 14 residues. CDR3 residues: CASSMRRFQETQYF. CDR3 sequence (DNA): TGTGCCAGCAGCATGAGACGGTTTCAAGAGACCCAGTACTTC.

This chain connects TRBV28 to TRBJ2-3; D unclear. V gave up 3 bases and J gave up 4 bases, with 11 bases separating them. CDR1 is MDHEN, CDR2 SYDVKM, per germline. The CDR3 has 14 residues. CDR3 amino acids: CASSLGIGPDTQYF. The CDR3 nucleotides read TGTGCCAGCAGTTTGGGTATTGGCCCAGATACGCAGTATTTT.

The rearrangement uses TRBV29-1 and TRBJ2-4, with 8 bases identical to TRBD1. The CDR3 has 13 amino acids. Unmatched junction bases numbered 15, after V lost 7 bases and J lost 13 bases. Germline V CDR1 and CDR2: SQVTM, ANQGSEA. The CDR3 DNA follows: TGCAGCGCGAACAGGGGGAGTCGAGAGGCCCAGTACTTC. This codes for CSANRGSREAQYF.

This chain uses TRBV10-3 with TRBJ2-1; 7 positions match TRBD1. Germline V gene data show CDR1 as ENHRY and CDR2 as SYGVKD. There are 14 residues in the CDR3. V shed 11 bases, J shed 5 bases, and the junction held 12 bases outside the gene matches. The CDR3 sequence: CASRAGTEHNEQFF. CDR3 DNA sequence: TGTGCCTCGCGGGCCGGGACAGAACACAATGAGCAGTTCTTC.

This clonotype occurred a few times. This chain joins TRBV20-1 and TRBJ2-5, with TRBD2 as a possible D gene (5 bases). Trimming took off 5 bases at V and 4 bases at J, with 14 bases between the two ends. The CDR3 extends over 13 amino acids. From germline, CDR1 is DFQATT and CDR2 SNEGSKA (reference sequence). The DNA for the CDR3 is TGCAGTGCTCCCCGGGAAGTAGGAGAGACCCAGTACTTC. Translating gives CSAPREVGETQYF.

The chain is built from TRBV6-5 and TRBJ1-6; D unresolved. The V end was cut by 2 bases, the J end by 7 bases, with 18 bases between. Germline lookup yields CDR1 MNHEY and CDR2 SVGAGI. The CDR3 is made up of 17 amino acids. The CDR3 DNA reads TGTGCCAGCAGTTACACGCGGACCGGTCCGGGGAATTCACCCCTCCACTTT. It translates to CASSYTRTGPGNSPLHF.

The sample holds a few counts of this clonotype. The CDR3 reads CSAPPRQGNEQYF. The CDR3 nucleotides are TGCAGTGCTCCCCCTCGACAGGGGAACGAGCAGTACTTC. The V call is TRBV20-1, the J call TRBJ2-7, with 8 bases that match TRBD1. After removal of 5 bases from V and 5 bases from J, the junction contained 8 bases not matched to a gene. This CDR3 has 13 amino acids. Germline lookup yields CDR1 DFQATT and CDR2 SNEGSKA (reference sequence).

V gene TRBV9 combines with J gene TRBJ1-3; D perhaps matches TRBD1 (6 bases). This CDR3 region has 15 residues. The germline V and J ends were trimmed by 0 bases and 4 bases, with 11 bases remaining between them. Germline loops: CDR1 SGDLS, CDR2 YYNGEE. CDR3 protein: CASSVAPGVGNTIYF. The CDR3 region has the DNA TGTGCCAGCAGCGTAGCTCCAGGGGTCGGAAACACCATATATTTT.

This clonotype was observed a few times. The chain employs TRBV7-8 and TRBJ2-5, with D unclear. V was trimmed by 2 bases and J by 5 bases, leaving 12 bases between them. The CDR3 has 14 residues. Germline V gene sequence: CDR1 SGHVS, CDR2 FQNEAQ. For the CDR3, the DNA is TGTGCCAGCAGCTTAAAGGGTCCCCGGGAGACCCAGTACTTC. Protein sequence: CASSLKGPRETQYF.

The chain links TRBV12-3 or TRBV12-4 to TRBJ1-2; D remains unclear. The CDR3 consists of 13 residues. V was cut by 3 bases and J by 0 bases, with 5 bases left in between. CDR3 coding DNA: TGTGCCAGCAGTTTTCTCTCTAACTATGGCTACACCTTC. It translates to CASSFLSNYGYTF.

The rearrangement uses TRBV4-1 and TRBJ1-1; a possible D gene is TRBD1 (5 bases). The ends were cut back, 4 bases at V and 5 bases at J, with 17 bases in the middle. This CDR3 has 15 residues. Germline assignment: CDR1 MGHRA and CDR2 YSYEKL. Here the CDR3 reads CASSRWGVRGTEAFF. CDR3 DNA: TGCGCCAGCAGCCGGTGGGGGGTGCGGGGAACTGAAGCTTTCTTT.

On this clonotype itself: A much more abundant neighbour one base away suggests this may be a read error. V usage is TRBV5-1 and J usage is TRBJ2-1; 7 bases line up with TRBD2. The J call is doubtful: the DNA matches TRBJ2-7 better. Germline values: CDR1 SGHRS, CDR2 YFSETQ. The CDR3 extends over 16 amino acids. This CDR3 reads CASSLVASGSYNEQYF. The DNA for the CDR3 is TGCGCCAGCAGCTTGGTGGCTAGCGGATCTTACAATGAGCAGTACTTC.

The CDR3 spells CASSPLAGGSGEQFF. In nucleotides, the CDR3 is TGTGCCAGCAGCCCCCTAGCGGGAGGATCGGGGGAGCAGTTCTTC. This sequence joins TRBV14 and TRBJ2-1; TRBD2 agrees at 11 bases. V was pared by 4 bases and J by 10 bases, with 9 bases of the junction left unmatched. This CDR3 has 15 residues. Germline V gene lookup returns CDR1 SGHDN and CDR2 FVKESK.

The sample holds a few counts of this clonotype. The chain is built from TRBV7-7 and TRBJ2-7, with D unresolved. There are 15 residues in the CDR3. Trimming cost V 9 bases and J 6 bases, with 24 bases left between them. Germline CDR1 reads SSHAT; CDR2 reads FNYEAQ (reference sequence). The CDR3 DNA is TGTGCCAGAGCAGTATCCCTGAGAGAAGTCGGCGAGCAGTACTTC. Translation: CARAVSLREVGEQYF.

This clonotype was observed a handful of times. The chain couples TRBV20-1 to TRBJ1-2, with D possibly being TRBD1 (6 bases). V was cut by 6 bases and J by 4 bases, with 15 bases left in between. Germline loops: CDR1 DFQATT, CDR2 SNEGSKA (reference sequence). The CDR3 is 13 amino acids. The CDR3 protein is CSAPSDRTYGYTF. CDR3 in DNA: TGCAGTGCCCCAAGTGACAGGACCTATGGCTACACCTTC.

The gene calls are TRBV7-2 and TRBJ2-1; 12 nucleotides line up with TRBD2. Germline CDR1 SGHTA, CDR2 FQGNSA. CDR3 size: 15 residues. V gave up 5 bases and J gave up 5 bases; unmatched junction bases: 4. This CDR3 is CASSGGLAGNNEQFF. Here the CDR3 DNA reads TGTGCCAGCAGCGGAGGACTAGCGGGAAACAATGAGCAGTTCTTC.

This chain uses TRBV5-5 with TRBJ2-7; D is perhaps TRBD2 (8 bases). Trimming stripped 4 bases from V and 6 bases from J, with 23 bases between. This CDR3 has 16 amino acids. Germline CDR1 is SGHKS and CDR2 is YYEKEE (reference sequence). In DNA form, the CDR3 reads TGTGCCAGCAGCCGACAGGGCACTAGCGGACTCCGCGAGCAGTACTTC. Protein product: CASSRQGTSGLREQYF.

The chain combines TRBV3-1 with TRBJ2-5; no clear D gene. Matching the DNA end better, TRBJ2-7 makes the J call doubtful. The CDR3 sequence is 11 residues long. The germline CDR1 and CDR2 sequences are LGHDT and YNNKEL (reference sequence). The CDR3 DNA is TGTGCCAGCAGCCAAGATGACGAGCAGTACTTC. Its translation: CASSQDDEQYF.

This clonotype has a count of ten or more. V usage is TRBV29-1 and J usage is TRBJ2-7; the match to TRBD1 covers 11 bases. The CDR3 extends over 12 amino acids. Germline loops: CDR1 SQVTM, CDR2 ANQGSEA. V lost 5 bases and J lost 6; bases outside the gene matches: 3. CDR3 sequence (DNA): TGCAGCGTTAGGGACAGGGGGGGCGAGCAGTACTTC. Protein: CSVRDRGGEQYF.

The sample holds a few counts of this clonotype. The chain links TRBV2 to TRBJ2-3; 8 bases are a match to TRBD2. V shed 6 bases and J 2 bases; nucleotides not matched to a gene: 4. Per the germline V gene, CDR1 is SNHLY and CDR2 is FYNNEI. This CDR3 region has 14 residues. CDR3 amino acids: CASRVLAVTDTQYF. The CDR3 coding sequence is TGTGCCAGCAGGGTACTAGCGGTCACAGATACGCAGTATTTT.

The V and J genes are TRBV5-1 and TRBJ1-5; D unclear. The CDR3 runs 13 residues. CDR1 and CDR2 (germline): SGHRS, YFSETQ. With 3 bases removed from V and 5 bases from J, the gap between germline ends came to 9 bases. The CDR3 DNA reads TGCGCCAGCAGCTGGAGGTCAGATCAGCCCCAGCATTTT. This codes for CASSWRSDQPQHF.

The gene calls are TRBV27 and TRBJ2-1; D might be TRBD1 or TRBD2, each matching 5 bases. Germline CDR1 reads MNHEY; CDR2 reads SMNVEV (reference sequence). This CDR3 comprises 14 residues. V lost 4 bases to trimming and J lost 2 bases, with 9 bases between them. Here the CDR3 reads CASSWDGAYNEQFF. CDR3 nucleotide sequence: TGTGCCAGCAGTTGGGACGGAGCCTACAATGAGCAGTTCTTC.